The rows below give T cell receptor beta chains drawn from one sample of a study of PD-1 blockade in classical Hodgkin lymphoma. Sequencing used immunoSEQ multiplex PCR; TCRdb keeps in-frame clones, though not all of them. Here the sample spans about 14,000 clones, around 84% being singletons. Sequenced material: peripheral blood mononuclear cells (PBMCs), taken at baseline. These receptors came from a human donor with classical Hodgkin lymphoma. CDR3s include the opening cysteine and the closing phenylalanine or tryptophan. Fields, in order: CDR3 length, clone size, D gene, J gene, V gene, CDR3 protein, CDR3 DNA. D genes are given only for firm matches. Clone size is shown for a subset of rows, as once, few, many or a class of expanded clone.

CDR3 length: 16; clone size: -; D gene: -; J gene: TRBJ2-1; V gene: TRBV21-1; CDR3 protein: CASSKVAGPSYNEQFF; CDR3 DNA: TGTGCCAGCAGCAAAGTCGCGGGACCTAGCTACAATGAGCAGTTCTTC
CDR3 length: 10; clone size: -; D gene: -; J gene: TRBJ2-3; V gene: TRBV6-1; CDR3 protein: CASSDSTFRF; CDR3 DNA: TGTGCCAGCAGTGATAGCACTTTTCGTTTT
CDR3 length: 14; clone size: -; D gene: TRBD2; J gene: TRBJ2-1; V gene: TRBV18; CDR3 protein: CASSSRDYDNEQFF; CDR3 DNA: TGTGCCAGCTCATCCCGGGACTACGACAATGAGCAGTTCTTC
CDR3 length: 15; clone size: once; D gene: TRBD2; J gene: TRBJ2-1; V gene: TRBV7-9; CDR3 protein: CASSSRASGGNEQFF; CDR3 DNA: TGTGCCAGCAGCTCTCGGGCTAGCGGGGGTAATGAGCAGTTCTTC
CDR3 length: 15; clone size: -; D gene: -; J gene: TRBJ1-2; V gene: TRBV7-3; CDR3 protein: CASSLEWTTTAGYTF; CDR3 DNA: TGTGCCAGCAGCTTAGAATGGACCACGACGGCTGGCTACACCTTC
CDR3 length: 12; clone size: -; D gene: -; J gene: TRBJ2-7; V gene: TRBV11-2; CDR3 protein: CASSLDLSQGYF; CDR3 DNA: TGTGCCAGCAGCTTAGATTTGTCCCAGGGGTACTTC
CDR3 length: 16; clone size: -; D gene: -; J gene: TRBJ2-7; V gene: TRBV19; CDR3 protein: CASSIRLSNLNYEQYF; CDR3 DNA: TGTGCCAGTAGTATCCGTCTTAGCAACCTGAACTACGAGCAGTACTTC
CDR3 length: 13; clone size: -; D gene: -; J gene: TRBJ1-2; V gene: TRBV18; CDR3 protein: CASSQGDLQGYTF; CDR3 DNA: TGTGCCAGCTCACAAGGGGATCTCCAGGGCTACACCTTC
CDR3 length: 15; clone size: -; D gene: -; J gene: TRBJ1-5; V gene: TRBV5-5; CDR3 protein: CASSFGQGLNQPQHF; CDR3 DNA: TGTGCCAGCAGCTTCGGCCAGGGCCTGAATCAGCCCCAGCATTTT
CDR3 length: 14; clone size: -; D gene: -; J gene: TRBJ1-5; V gene: TRBV10-2; CDR3 protein: CASSGQPSNQPQHF; CDR3 DNA: TGCGCCAGCAGCGGACAGCCTAGCAATCAGCCCCAGCATTTT
CDR3 length: 12; clone size: -; D gene: TRBD1; J gene: TRBJ2-1; V gene: TRBV27; CDR3 protein: CASSTGVNEQFF; CDR3 DNA: TGTGCCAGCAGCACAGGGGTTAATGAGCAGTTCTTC
CDR3 length: 18; clone size: -; D gene: TRBD2; J gene: TRBJ2-3; V gene: TRBV11-3; CDR3 protein: CASSLGSGTSGYTDTQYF; CDR3 DNA: TGTGCCAGCAGCTTAGGTTCCGGGACTAGCGGATACACAGATACGCAGTATTTT
CDR3 length: 13; clone size: -; D gene: -; J gene: TRBJ2-5; V gene: TRBV2; CDR3 protein: CASSKLAEETQYF; CDR3 DNA: TGTGCCAGCAGCAAGTTAGCGGAAGAGACCCAGTACTTC